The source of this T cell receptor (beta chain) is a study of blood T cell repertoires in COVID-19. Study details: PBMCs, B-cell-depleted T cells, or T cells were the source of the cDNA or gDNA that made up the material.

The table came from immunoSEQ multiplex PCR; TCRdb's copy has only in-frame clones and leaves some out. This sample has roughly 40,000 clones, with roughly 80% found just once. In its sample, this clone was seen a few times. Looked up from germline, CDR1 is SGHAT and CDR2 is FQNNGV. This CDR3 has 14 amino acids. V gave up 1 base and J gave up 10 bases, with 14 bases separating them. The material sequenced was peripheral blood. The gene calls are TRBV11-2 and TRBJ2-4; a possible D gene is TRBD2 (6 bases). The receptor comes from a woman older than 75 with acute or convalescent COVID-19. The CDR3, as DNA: TGTGCCAGCAGCTTAGGGAGGGGATCTTTGATTCAGTACTTC. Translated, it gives CASSLGRGSLIQYF. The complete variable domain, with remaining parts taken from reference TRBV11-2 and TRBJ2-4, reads EAGVAQSPRYKIIEKRQSVAFWCNPISGHATLYWYQQILGQGPKLLIQFQNNGVVDDSQLPKDRFSAERLKGVDSTLKIQPAKLEDSAVYLCASSLGRGSLIQYFGAGTRLSVL.